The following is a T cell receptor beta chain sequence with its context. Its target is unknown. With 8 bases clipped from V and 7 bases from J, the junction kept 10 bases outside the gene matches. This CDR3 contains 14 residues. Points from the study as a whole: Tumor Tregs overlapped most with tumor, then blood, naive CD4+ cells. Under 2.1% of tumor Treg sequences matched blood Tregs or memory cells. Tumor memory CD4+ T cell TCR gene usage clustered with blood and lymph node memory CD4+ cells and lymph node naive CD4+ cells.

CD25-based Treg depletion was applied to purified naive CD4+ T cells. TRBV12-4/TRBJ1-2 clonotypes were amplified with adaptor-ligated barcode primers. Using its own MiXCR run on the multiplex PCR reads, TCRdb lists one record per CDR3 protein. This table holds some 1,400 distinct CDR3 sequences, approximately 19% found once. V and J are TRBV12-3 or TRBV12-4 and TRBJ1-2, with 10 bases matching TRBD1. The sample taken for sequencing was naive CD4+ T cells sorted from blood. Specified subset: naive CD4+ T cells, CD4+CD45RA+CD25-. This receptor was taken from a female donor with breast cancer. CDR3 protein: CASWETGTGAGYTF. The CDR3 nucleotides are TGTGCCAGCTGGGAGACCGGGACAGGGGCTGGCTACACCTTC.